Reported below is one TCR beta chain. CDR3 size: 13 residues. The ends lost 8 bases at V and 9 bases at J; junction bases unmatched: 12. Per germline, CDR1 SGHTA and CDR2 FQGNSA. The donors, healthy Caucasians from Russia, were aged roughly 6 to 90. The data derive from a study of blood T cells in healthy people across ages. Next came a second PCR, run for about 7 to 12 cycles, which used a sample-barcoded 5' primer along with a J-beta primer mix. TCRdb itself ran the 5' RACE reads through MiXCR, one entry per CDR3 protein. The sample lists roughly 800,000 distinct CDR3 sequences; roughly 60% were seen once.

The V and J genes are TRBV7-2 and TRBJ2-7, with TRBD1 identical over 8 bases. The TCR comes from a man aged 30 to 45 in good health. Sequencing was done on a sample of blood. In nucleotides, the CDR3 is TGTGCCAGCCGCCTCCCGGGACAGGTCGGGCAGTACTTC. It codes for CASRLPGQVGQYF.